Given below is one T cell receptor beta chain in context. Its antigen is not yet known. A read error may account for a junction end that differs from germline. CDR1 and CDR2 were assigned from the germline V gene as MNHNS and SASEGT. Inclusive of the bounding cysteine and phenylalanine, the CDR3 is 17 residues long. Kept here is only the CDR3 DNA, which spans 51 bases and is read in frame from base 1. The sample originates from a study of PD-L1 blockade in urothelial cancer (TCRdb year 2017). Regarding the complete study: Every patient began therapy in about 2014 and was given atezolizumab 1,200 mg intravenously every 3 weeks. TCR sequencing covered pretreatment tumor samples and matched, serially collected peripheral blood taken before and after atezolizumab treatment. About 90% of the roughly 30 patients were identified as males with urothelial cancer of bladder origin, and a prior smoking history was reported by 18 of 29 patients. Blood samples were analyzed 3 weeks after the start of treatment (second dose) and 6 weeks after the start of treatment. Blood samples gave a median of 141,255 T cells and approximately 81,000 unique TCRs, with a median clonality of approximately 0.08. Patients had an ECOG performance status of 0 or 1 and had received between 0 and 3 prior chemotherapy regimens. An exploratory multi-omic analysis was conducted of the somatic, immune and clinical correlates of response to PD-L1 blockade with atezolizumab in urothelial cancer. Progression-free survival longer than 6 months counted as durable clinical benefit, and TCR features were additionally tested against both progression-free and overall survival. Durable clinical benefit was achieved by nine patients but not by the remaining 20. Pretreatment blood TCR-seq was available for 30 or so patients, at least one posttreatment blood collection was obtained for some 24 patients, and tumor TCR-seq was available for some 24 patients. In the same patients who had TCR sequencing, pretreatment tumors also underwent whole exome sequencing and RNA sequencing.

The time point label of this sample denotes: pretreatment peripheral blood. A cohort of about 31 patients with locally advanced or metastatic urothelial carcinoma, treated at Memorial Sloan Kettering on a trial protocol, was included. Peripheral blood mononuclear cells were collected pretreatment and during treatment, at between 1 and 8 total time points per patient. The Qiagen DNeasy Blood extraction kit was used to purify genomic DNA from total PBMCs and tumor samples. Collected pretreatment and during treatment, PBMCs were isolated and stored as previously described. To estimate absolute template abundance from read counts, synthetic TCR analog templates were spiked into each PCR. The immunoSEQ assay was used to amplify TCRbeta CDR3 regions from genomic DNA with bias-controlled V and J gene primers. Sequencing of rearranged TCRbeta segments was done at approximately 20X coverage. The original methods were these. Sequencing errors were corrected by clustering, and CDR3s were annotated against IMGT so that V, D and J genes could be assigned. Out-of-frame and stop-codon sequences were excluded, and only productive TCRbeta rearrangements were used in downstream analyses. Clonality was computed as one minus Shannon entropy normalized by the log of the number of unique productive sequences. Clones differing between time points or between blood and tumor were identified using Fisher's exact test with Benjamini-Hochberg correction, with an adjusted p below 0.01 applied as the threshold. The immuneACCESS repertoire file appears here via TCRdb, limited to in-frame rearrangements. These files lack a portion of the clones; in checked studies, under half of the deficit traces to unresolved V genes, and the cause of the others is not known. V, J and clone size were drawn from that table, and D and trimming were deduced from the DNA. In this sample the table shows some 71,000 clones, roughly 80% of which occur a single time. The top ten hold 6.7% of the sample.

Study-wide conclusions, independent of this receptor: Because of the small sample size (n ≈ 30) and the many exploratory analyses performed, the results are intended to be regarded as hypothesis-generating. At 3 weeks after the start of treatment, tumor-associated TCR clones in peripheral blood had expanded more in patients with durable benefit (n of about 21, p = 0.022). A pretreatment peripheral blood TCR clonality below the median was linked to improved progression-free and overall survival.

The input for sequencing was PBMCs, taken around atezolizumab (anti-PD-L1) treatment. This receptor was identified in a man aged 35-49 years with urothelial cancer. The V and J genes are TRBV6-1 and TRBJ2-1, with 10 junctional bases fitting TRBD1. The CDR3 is CASGDRGRTMNYNEQFF. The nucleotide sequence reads TGTGCCAGCGGTGACAGGGGGCGGACCATGAACTACAATGAGCAGTTCTTC.